One sample yielded the 2 T cell receptor beta chains listed below, sequenced in a study of CD8 T cells in Susac syndrome. An input of about 0.45 to 1 ug of RNA was subjected to reverse transcription using random hexamers. TCRdb ran MiXCR on the immunoSEQ multiplex PCR reads and lists one entry per CDR3 protein. Of 120,000 or so distinct CDR3 sequences in the sample, just under 95% were seen once. Sample: CD8+ T cells from PBMCs. These receptors all come from a human donor with Susac syndrome.

V gene TRBV9 combines with J gene TRBJ2-7; D perhaps matches TRBD2 (5 bases). This CDR3 comprises 12 residues. V was shortened by 0 bases and J by 6 bases, with 7 bases between the two germline ends. Germline assignment: CDR1 SGDLS and CDR2 YYNGEE. CDR3 bases: TGTGCCAGCAGCGTAGATGGAGGCGAGCAGTACTTC. This sequence encodes CASSVDGGEQYF.

The chain couples TRBV20-1 to TRBJ2-6; D gene uncertain. This CDR3 has 14 residues. CDR1 and CDR2 from the germline V gene are DFQATT and SNEGSKA (reference sequence). The germline V and J ends were trimmed by 4 bases and 4 bases, with 11 bases remaining between them. The CDR3 DNA reads as TGCAGTGCTACAACAGTTTCCGGGGCCAACGTCCTGACTTTC. This codes for CSATTVSGANVLTF.